Listed here is a single T cell receptor beta chain. This clonotype turned up a few times. Its antigen is unknown. No quality values exist for individual bases; no much larger clone is one base distant. The library was produced with 5' RACE. The run used an Illumina HiSeq 2500. A second roughly 7 to 11 cycle PCR used a sample-barcoded 5' primer and a J-beta primer mix. A unique molecular identifier was introduced onto each TCR beta cDNA molecule by a template-switch 5' adaptor carrying 12 random nucleotides. Each sample yielded at least 2.5 million CDR3-containing paired-end reads. All of the RNA was converted into first-strand cDNA using the Mint cDNA synthesis kit, with a TRBC-specific oligonucleotide serving as the primer. After uracil-DNA glycosylase treatment, a first 18-cycle PCR used universal primers M1SS and BC2_uni_R on all cDNA. The authors processed their data as follows. For normalization, 1 million high-quality reads, each with a distinct molecular identifier, were randomly selected from each sample. Reads with shared molecular identifiers were discarded instead of being binned into consensus sequences. MiTCR, with a Q25 quality threshold and the strictest error-elimination algorithm, was used for CDR3 identification, clonotype clustering and error correction. A nonparametric unseen species model with Euler transformation was used to estimate a lower bound on total TCR beta diversity. TCRdb itself trimmed the public reads at Q25 with fastp, ran MiXCR and retained productive beta chains. Duplicate CDR3 protein sequences are folded into a single record with the most common DNA and genes. In this record, the V and J calls reflect TCRdb's handling and not the investigators' own analysis. The sample records hundreds of thousands of distinct CDR3 sequences, under 30% of which are singletons. The ten largest account for around 3% of the sample.

The source of the sample is a study of blood T cells in healthy people across ages (dated by TCRdb to the mid-2010s). Background on the whole study: In model experiments, template switching captured about one uniquely barcoded TCR beta cDNA molecule for every two T cells. The study measured age-related changes in TCR beta repertoire diversity using deep sequencing normalized with unique cDNA molecular identifiers. The donors were split into four age groups: young (average about 16 years), middle-aged (roughly 40), aged (roughly 65) and long-lived (roughly 80). For two donors (one aged 18 to 30 and one aged 80 or older), the study analyzed two additional independent replicas of 1 million unique cDNA reads from the same blood draw.

Overall study outcomes, separate from this receptor: Conclusive comparison of naive and antigen-experienced compartments was prevented by the profiling of bulk unsorted PBMCs. Observed TCR beta diversity correlated strongly with the percentage of naive T cells measured by flow cytometry. The long-lived group showed more naive CD4+ T cells, fewer expanded clones and increased TCR diversity than the aged group, suggesting age selection. As age increased, observed TCR beta diversity per million T cells dropped in a roughly linear way, and a significant reduction was already evident by age around 41. Because donor CMV infection status was unknown, age-related changes in expanded clonotypes were potentially confounded. Estimates of total diversity from one million sequenced T cells were regarded as lower bounds and underestimates.

The germline ends are 12 bases apart after V is trimmed by 4 bases and J by 2 bases. Via the germline V gene, CDR1 is SGHDT and CDR2 YYEEEE. CDR3 length: 14 amino acids, cysteine to phenylalanine. CDR3 DNA is the only sequence kept; it has 42 bases, read in frame from the first base. Systemically healthy Caucasian individuals from Russia, approximately 39 in total and aged about 6 to 95 years, were included as donors. Approximately 10 milliliters of peripheral blood were collected from each donor into EDTA-treated Vacutainer tubes. Ficoll-Paque density-gradient centrifugation was used to isolate PBMCs, with at least 6.5 million per sample. Total RNA was extracted from PBMCs with Trizol reagent, with at least 6 micrograms obtained per sample. For every donor, flow cytometry on a PBMC aliquot measured the percentage of naive CD45RAhigh/CD27high T cells. The same sample was also studied in work on T cells of mothers and their children. As the second publication notes: The donors were nine systemically healthy Caucasian individuals, made up of three mothers and their six children. cDNA synthesis used all of the extracted RNA, with approximately 1.4 ug of RNA in each 15 ul reaction. In the second PCR, the M1S primer introduced both the sample barcodes and 2-4 random nucleotides. Each mother yielded over 9.5 million TCR beta CDR3 reads and each child about 3 million reads. Thymic selection similarly shapes TCR recombination output in related and unrelated pairs, with minor effect from inherited differences. Normalized repertoire overlap was always slightly but never significantly higher in related than unrelated mother-child pairs. No persistent microchimeric T cell clones were found, with a detection sensitivity of around 100 clones per million clonotypes. The study used deep NGS to compare TCR beta repertoires of mothers and children, seeking features distinguishing related mother-child pairs from unrelated individuals. The mean age was roughly 40 +/- 4 years for the mothers and about 10 +/- 4 years for the children. After adapters were ligated using NEBNext reagents, the libraries underwent 100+100 nt paired-end sequencing on an Illumina HiSeq 2000. To avoid cross-contamination, the mother libraries and the child libraries were prepared a month apart and sequenced in separate runs. For each donor, between roughly 500,000 and 2,200,000 distinct TCR beta clonotypes were identified. Naive TCR beta clonotypes were estimated from low-frequency clonotypes matched to each donor's FACS-determined naive share, without sorting.

Here the chain combines TRBV5-6 and TRBJ1-1; no D gene can be assigned with confidence. The sequenced material came from blood. This clonotype was sampled from a boy younger than 18 in good health. The sequenced DNA: TGTGCCAGCAGCCGACGTTTGAAAAACACTGAAGCTTTCTTT. Translated, this gives CASSRRLKNTEAFF. Reference TRBV5-6 and TRBJ1-1 genes cover what lies past the CDR3, so the full variable domain is DAGVTQSPTHLIKTRGQQVTLRCSPKSGHDTVSWYQQALGQGPQFIFQYYEEEERQRGNFPDRFSGHQFPNYSSELNVNALLLGDSALYLCASSRRLKNTEAFFGQGTRLTVV.